This T cell receptor (beta chain) was observed in a study of T-cell reconstitution after alpha-beta-depleted transplantation in children (dated by TCRdb to 2016 to 2018). Regarding the study in general: The study quantitatively tracked T-cell immune reconstitution after TCRalphabeta/CD19-depleted allogeneic hematopoietic cell transplantation in children using TCR repertoire profiling. On the study overall, not on this receptor specifically: Hyperexpanded clone frequencies declined over subsequent months; after one year, T-cell counts and TCRbeta diversity were mostly attributed to newly produced T cells. In some patients, high TCRbeta diversity at day 60 was attributed to recipient T cells and intrathymic progenitors that had survived conditioning. The apparently early recovery of alphabetaT-cell counts about two months after transplant reportedly depended on only several hundred rapidly expanded clones that came from non-depleted graft cells.

The library relied on PCR. Sequenced using an Illumina HiSeq 2500. To normalize quantification of the TCRbeta repertoire, the TCR libraries were built with molecular barcoding that relied on unique molecular identifiers. The public reads were run again by TCRdb, first through fastp at Q25 and then through MiXCR, and only productive beta chains were kept. Identical CDR3 protein sequences are pooled into one entry, listed with their most common genes and DNA. Counted in this sample were roughly 400,000 distinct CDR3 sequences; approximately 42% of them appeared once. The top ten clones comprise approximately 25% of the sample. On this clonotype itself: The antigen it binds to is not known. There are no base qualities to consult, and no much larger clone falls within one base.

The germline V gene yields SQVTM for CDR1 and ANQGSEA for CDR2. For this chain, trimming is 6 bases at the V end and 2 bases at the J end, and the number of junction bases without a gene match is 7. The CDR3 contains 14 residues, cysteine and phenylalanine counted. The read is trimmed to its CDR3 DNA, 42 bases read in frame from base 1. This specimen's treatment or condition label, per the study, means: allogeneic hematopoietic cell transplantation with graft depleted of TCRalphabeta T cells and CD19 B cells. The transplant recipients were children given TCRalphabeta/CD19-depleted allogeneic hematopoietic cell grafts.

The sample consisted of PBMCs, taken before TCRalphabeta/CD19-depleted stem cell transplant. The sequence was collected from a girl aged 2-10 years with aplastic anemia, due to receive a stem cell transplant. This chain is built from TRBV29-1 and TRBJ2-3, and 8 junctional nucleotides match TRBD1. The CDR3 is CSVRDRRSTDTQYF. The nucleotides are TGCAGCGTCCGGGACAGGCGATCCACAGATACGCAGTATTTT.